This entry concerns a single T cell receptor beta chain. Its antigen remains unknown. Allogeneic regulatory or mature dendritic cells were co-cultured for more than 4 days with CFSE-labeled sorted T cells at 1:10. The CDR3 consists of 13 residues. V was trimmed by 4 bases and J by 4 bases, leaving 11 bases between them. Germline V gene lookup returns CDR1 ENHRY and CDR2 SYGVKD. Libraries were prepared by immunoSEQ multiplex PCR; TCRdb keeps only in-frame clonotypes and omits some of them. The table records about 10,000 clones, roughly 80% of them present only once. The data belong to a study of regulatory dendritic cells for organ transplantation.

The sample taken for sequencing was memory CD4+ T cells from blood cultured with dendritic cells. Sample subset: CD45RO+ memory T cells. The J gene is TRBJ2-7, the V gene TRBV10-3; D remains ambiguous. The TCR originated in a human donor in good health. This CDR3 is CAISVNGKYEQYF. CDR3 sequence (DNA): TGTGCCATCAGTGTGAACGGTAAATACGAGCAGTACTTC.